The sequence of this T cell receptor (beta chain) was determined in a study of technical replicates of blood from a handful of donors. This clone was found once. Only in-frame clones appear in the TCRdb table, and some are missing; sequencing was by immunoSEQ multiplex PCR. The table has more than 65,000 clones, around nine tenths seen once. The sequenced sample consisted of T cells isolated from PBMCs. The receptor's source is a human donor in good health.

CDR3 nucleotide sequence: TGTGCCAGCAGCTTTACAGGATCCCAAGCTTTCTTT. Residues: CASSFTGSQAFF. This chain links TRBV7-9 with TRBJ1-1, with a tentative D call TRBD1 (5 bases). Germline assignment: CDR1 SEHNR and CDR2 FQNEAQ (reference sequence). This CDR3 is 12 amino acids long. The V and J ends lost 3 bases and 9 bases respectively, with 11 bases between them. The variable domain in full, with the rest retrieved from reference TRBV7-9 and TRBJ1-1, is DTGVSQNPRHKITKRGQNVTFRCDPISEHNRLYWYRQTLGQGPEFLTYFQNEAQLEKSRLLSDRFSAERPKGSFSTLEIQRTEQGDSAMYLCASSFTGSQAFFGQGTRLTVV.